This T cell receptor beta chain is from a study of human T cells and chemical hapten exposure. Study conclusions and caveats: Clustering by CDR3 similarity yielded significantly more large clusters from expanded TCRs than controls. Expanded TCR counts at PT1 were positively correlated with the patch test score.

Stated time point: patch test 1, 2 weeks after DPC sensitization. Treatment here: therapeutic diphenylcyclopropenone sensitization with weekly scalp DPC. This clonotype was found a few times. Its matching antigen is unknown. Each CDR3 protein gets one entry after TCRdb re-called the RACE reads with MiXCR. The sample carries around 300,000 distinct CDR3 sequences, approximately 6.3% recorded once. Germline V lookup: CDR1 SNHLY, CDR2 FYNNEI. V was pared by 5 bases and J by 1 base, with 14 bases between. The CDR3 covers 15 residues. This clonotype originated in a woman aged 18-29 years with alopecia areata. Some clones in this sample may be carry-over from other donors' samples. The input for sequencing was whole blood, taken in connection with sensitization to the hapten diphenylcyclopropenone (DPC). The chain is built from TRBV2 and TRBJ1-1; a possible D gene is TRBD1 (5 bases). CDR3 in amino acids: CASSSGTTSNTEAFF. The CDR3 coding sequence is TGTGCCAGCAGTTCCGGGACCACCTCGAACACTGAAGCTTTCTTT.